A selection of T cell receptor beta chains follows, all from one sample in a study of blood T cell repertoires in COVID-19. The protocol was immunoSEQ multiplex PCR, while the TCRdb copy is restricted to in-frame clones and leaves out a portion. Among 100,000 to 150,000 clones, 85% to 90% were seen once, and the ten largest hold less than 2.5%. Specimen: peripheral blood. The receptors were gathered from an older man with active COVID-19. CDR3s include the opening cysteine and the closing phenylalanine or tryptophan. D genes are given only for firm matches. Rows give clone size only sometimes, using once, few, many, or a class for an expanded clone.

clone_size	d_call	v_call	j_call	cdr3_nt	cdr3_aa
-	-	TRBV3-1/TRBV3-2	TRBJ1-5	TGTGCCAGCAGCCAAGGAGGCGTCAGCAATCAGCCCCAGCATTTT	CASSQGGVSNQPQHF
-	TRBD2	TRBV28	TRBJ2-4	TGTGCCAGCAGTCCCCGGACTAGCGTGTTAGCCAAAAACATTCAGTACTTC	CASSPRTSVLAKNIQYF
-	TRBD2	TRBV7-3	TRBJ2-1	TGTGCCAGCAGCCTCACGACTAGCGGGACCTGGTTCTTC	CASSLTTSGTWFF
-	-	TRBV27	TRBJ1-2	TGTGCCAGCAGTCAAGACAGGCTATATGGCTACACCTTC	CASSQDRLYGYTF
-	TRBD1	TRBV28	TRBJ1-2	TGTGCCAGCAGTTTATCTAAGCGTACAGGGGGCTCTGGCTACACCTTC	CASSLSKRTGGSGYTF
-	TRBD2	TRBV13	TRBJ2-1	TGTGCCAGCAGCTTACGGACTAGCGGGACTAACTACAATGAGCAGTTCTTC	CASSLRTSGTNYNEQFF
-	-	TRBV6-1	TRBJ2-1	TGTGCCAGCAGTGAAGGGGGCGTTGGTTATAGCTCCTACAATGAGCAGTTCTTC	CASSEGGVGYSSYNEQFF
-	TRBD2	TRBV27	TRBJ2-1	TGTGCCAGCAGTTTAGGCGGGAGCTACAATGAGCAGTTCTTC	CASSLGGSYNEQFF
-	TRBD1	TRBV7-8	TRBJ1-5	TGTGCCAGCAGCTTCCGGGACAGGAGCAATCAGCCCCAGCATTTT	CASSFRDRSNQPQHF
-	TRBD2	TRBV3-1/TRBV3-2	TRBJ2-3	TGTGCCAGCAGCCGGCAGACTGGGACTAGCGGCAAGATGGGAGATACGCAGTATTTT	CASSRQTGTSGKMGDTQYF
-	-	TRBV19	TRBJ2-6	TGTGCCAGTAGTATTGTAACAGGGCGACGCTCTGGGGCCAACGTCCTGACTTTC	CASSIVTGRRSGANVLTF
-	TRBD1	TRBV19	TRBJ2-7	TGTGCCAGTAGTGTTGCCCTGGACAGGCTAAAGCAGTACTTC	CASSVALDRLKQYF
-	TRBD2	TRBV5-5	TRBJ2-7	TGTGCCAGCAGCTTGAGACTAGCGCCGCGGGAGCAGTACTTC	CASSLRLAPREQYF
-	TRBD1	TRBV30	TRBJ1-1	TGTGCCTGGAGTGCGAAACCGGGACAGGGGACGACTGAAGCTTTCTTT	CAWSAKPGQGTTEAFF
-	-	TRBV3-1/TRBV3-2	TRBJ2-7	TGTGCCAGCAGCCCCCACCGGGGGGACAGGTCCCCCTCCTACGAGCAGTACTTC	CASSPHRGDRSPSYEQYF
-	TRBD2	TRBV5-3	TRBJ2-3	TGTGCCAGAAGCTTGAGGGCTAGCGGAAGCACAGATACGCAGTATTTT	CARSLRASGSTDTQYF
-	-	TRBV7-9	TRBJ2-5	TGTGCCAGCAGCTCAAGACAGGCCGTAGAGACCCAGTACTTC	CASSSRQAVETQYF
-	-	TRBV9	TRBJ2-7	TGTGCCAGCAGCCCACAGGTTGGGGACATTCCCTACGAGCAGTACTTC	CASSPQVGDIPYEQYF
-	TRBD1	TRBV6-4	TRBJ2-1	TGTGCCAGCTCCGAGGACAGGGTGAACACGAATGAGCAGTTCTTC	CASSEDRVNTNEQFF
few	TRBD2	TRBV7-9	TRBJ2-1	TGTGCCAGCAGTTTTCATTCCGGGACTAGCGGGACCTTATTGTTCTTC	CASSFHSGTSGTLLFF
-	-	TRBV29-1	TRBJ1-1	TGCAGCGTTGGGGCAGGGAGGTCGACTGAAGCTTTCTTT	CSVGAGRSTEAFF
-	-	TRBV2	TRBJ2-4	TGTGCCAGCAGTGCACAGGGAAGGGAGAACATTCAGTACTTC	CASSAQGRENIQYF
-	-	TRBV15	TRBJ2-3	TGTGCCACCAGCACTTTCCTACAGGGTACAGATACGCAGTATTTT	CATSTFLQGTDTQYF
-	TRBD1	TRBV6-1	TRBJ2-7	TGTGCCAGCAGTGGAGGAAAGGGACAGGGGCCCTACGAGCAGTACTTC	CASSGGKGQGPYEQYF
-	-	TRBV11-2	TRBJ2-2	TGTGCCAGCAGCTCGAGGTCATCGGGGGAGCTGTTTTTT	CASSSRSSGELFF
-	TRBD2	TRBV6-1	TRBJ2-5	TGTGCCAGCAGTGTTGCCTTCCTAGCGGGTCAAGAGACCCAGTACTTC	CASSVAFLAGQETQYF
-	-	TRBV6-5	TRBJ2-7	TGTGCCAGCAGTTATTCCGGGGAGTACGAGCAGTACTTC	CASSYSGEYEQYF
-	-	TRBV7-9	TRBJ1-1	TGTGCCAGCAGCTTAGTCGAGGGCCAGGTTGAAGCTTTCTTT	CASSLVEGQVEAFF
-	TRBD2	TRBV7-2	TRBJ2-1	TGTGCCAGCAGCTTAGGACGTACGCTAGCGGATGAGCAGTTCTTC	CASSLGRTLADEQFF
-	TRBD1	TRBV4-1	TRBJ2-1	TGCGCCAGCAGCCATCCCCAGGGGGCAGATGAGCAGTTCTTC	CASSHPQGADEQFF
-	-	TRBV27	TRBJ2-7	TGTGCCAGCAGTTTCACCAGGGGGACTTACGAGCAGTACTTC	CASSFTRGTYEQYF
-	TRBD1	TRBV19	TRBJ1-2	TGTGCCAGTAGCAGGACAGGGCTCTATGGCTACACCTTC	CASSRTGLYGYTF
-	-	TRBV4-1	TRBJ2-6	TGCGCCAGCAGCCGTTTTCAGGGGTCTTACTCTGGGGCCAACGTCCTGACTTTC	CASSRFQGSYSGANVLTF
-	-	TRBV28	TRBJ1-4	TGTGCCAGCAGTTTAAGTCAGGGCTCGAGTGAAAAACTGTTTTTT	CASSLSQGSSEKLFF
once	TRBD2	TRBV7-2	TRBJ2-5	TGTGCCAGCAGCTTGTGGGTTAGCGGGGAAGAGACCCAGTACTTC	CASSLWVSGEETQYF
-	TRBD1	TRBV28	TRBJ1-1	TGTGCCAGCAGTTTACACAGGGGGAGGACTGAAGCTTTCTTT	CASSLHRGRTEAFF
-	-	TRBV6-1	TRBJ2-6	TGTGCCAGCACGGAAGCCGGAGGCTCTGGGGCCAACGTCCTGACTTTC	CASTEAGGSGANVLTF
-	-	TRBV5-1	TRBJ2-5	TGCGCCAGCAGCTTGACAGGTTCCGAGACCCAGTACTTC	CASSLTGSETQYF
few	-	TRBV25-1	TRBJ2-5	TGTGCCAGCAGTGACTCACCTCTAGGGGAAGAGACCCAGTACTTC	CASSDSPLGEETQYF
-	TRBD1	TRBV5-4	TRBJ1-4	TGTGCCAGCAGCCTAACAGGGGACCGGTATGAAAAACTGTTTTTT	CASSLTGDRYEKLFF
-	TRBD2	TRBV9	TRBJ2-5	TGTGCCAGCGCGGCCCACGGGACTAGCGACTCGGCCCAGTACTTC	CASAAHGTSDSAQYF
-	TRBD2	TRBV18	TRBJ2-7	TGTGCCAGCTCACCACGGACTAGCGGGAGAGGATCTTTCGAGCAGTACTTC	CASSPRTSGRGSFEQYF
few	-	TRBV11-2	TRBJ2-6	TGTGCCAGCAGCTTAGATCCCCACAGCTCTGGGGCCAACGTCCTGACTTTC	CASSLDPHSSGANVLTF
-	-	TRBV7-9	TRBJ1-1	TGTGCCAGCAGCTTAGTTGGGGGGGTGAACACTGAAGCTTTCTTT	CASSLVGGVNTEAFF
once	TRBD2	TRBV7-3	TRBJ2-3	TGTGCCAGCAGCTTGACTAGCAATCTCCTAGATACGCAGTATTTT	CASSLTSNLLDTQYF
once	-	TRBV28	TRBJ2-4	TGTGCCAGCAGTTTTGCGGCAACAGGACAAAACATTCAGTACTTC	CASSFAATGQNIQYF
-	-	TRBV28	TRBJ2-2	TGTGCCAGCAGTTCGGGAGCCACCGGGGAGCTGTTTTTT	CASSSGATGELFF
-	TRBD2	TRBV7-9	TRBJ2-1	TGTGCCAGCAGCCCTAGAGGACTAGCGGGAGTCCATGAGCAGTTCTTC	CASSPRGLAGVHEQFF
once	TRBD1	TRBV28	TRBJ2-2	TGTGCCAGCAGTTTTACAGGGGGCCCCGGGGAGCTGTTTTTT	CASSFTGGPGELFF
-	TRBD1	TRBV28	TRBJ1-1	TGTGCCAGCAGTTCAACAGGGGGCAACACTGAAGCTTTCTTT	CASSSTGGNTEAFF
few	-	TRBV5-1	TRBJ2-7	TGCGCCAGCAGCTCGACAGTTTACGAGCAGTACTTC	CASSSTVYEQYF
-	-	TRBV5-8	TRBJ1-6	TGTCCTAAAGCAGAGGGGTTAGGGGCGCGGGGCTTCAATTCACCCCTCCACTTT	CPKAEGLGARGFNSPLHF
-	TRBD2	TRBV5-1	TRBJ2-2	TGCGCCAGCAGCGCCGGACTAGCGGGAGACGGCGGGGAGCTGTTTTTT	CASSAGLAGDGGELFF
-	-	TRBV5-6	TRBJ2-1	TGTGCCAGCAGCTTGGAGACAGCCAATGAGCAGTTCTTC	CASSLETANEQFF
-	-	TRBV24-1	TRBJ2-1	TGTGCCACCAGTGTTTCGAGGGAGCGTTCCCACAATGAGCAGTTCTTC	CATSVSRERSHNEQFF
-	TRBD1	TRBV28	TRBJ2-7	TGTGCCCTATCCAGGGGGAGCTCCTACGAGCAGTACTTC	CALSRGSSYEQYF
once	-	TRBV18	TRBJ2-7	TGTGCCGCGGGGAATGCCTACGAGCAGTACTTC	CAAGNAYEQYF
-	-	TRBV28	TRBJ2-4	TGTGCCAGCAGTTCCCCCGGGACAACTAAAAACATTCAGTACTTC	CASSSPGTTKNIQYF
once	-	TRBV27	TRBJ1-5	TGTGCCAGCAGTCCTAACCGCGGGCAGACGAATCAGCCCCAGCATTTT	CASSPNRGQTNQPQHF